This T cell receptor (beta chain) came from a study of blood T cells in healthy people across ages. The CDR3 is 14 residues long. Germline CDR1 is DFQATT and CDR2 is SNEGSKA (reference sequence). This clonotype was detected only a few times. The people who gave samples were healthy Caucasians from Russia, aged about 6 to 100. The authors ran a second PCR of 7 to 11 cycles using a sample-barcoded 5' primer and a J-beta primer mix. One entry per CDR3 protein, called by TCRdb with MiXCR from the 5' RACE reads. The sample carries roughly 800,000 distinct CDR3 sequences, around 25% recorded once. These data were also reused for a study on T cells of mothers and their children. From that study: Each mother yielded more than 9 million TCR beta CDR3 reads. Each child yielded approximately 2.9 million reads.

This TCR was recovered from a boy under 18 in good health. The genes are TRBV20-1 and TRBJ2-5, with TRBD1 as a possible D gene (6 bases). Judging by the DNA end, TRBJ2-7 fits better; the J call may be wrong. The sequenced sample was blood. The chain's CDR3 is CSARGTGTPYEQYF. CDR3 nucleotide sequence: TGCAGTGCTAGAGGCACCGGGACACCCTACGAGCAGTACTTC.